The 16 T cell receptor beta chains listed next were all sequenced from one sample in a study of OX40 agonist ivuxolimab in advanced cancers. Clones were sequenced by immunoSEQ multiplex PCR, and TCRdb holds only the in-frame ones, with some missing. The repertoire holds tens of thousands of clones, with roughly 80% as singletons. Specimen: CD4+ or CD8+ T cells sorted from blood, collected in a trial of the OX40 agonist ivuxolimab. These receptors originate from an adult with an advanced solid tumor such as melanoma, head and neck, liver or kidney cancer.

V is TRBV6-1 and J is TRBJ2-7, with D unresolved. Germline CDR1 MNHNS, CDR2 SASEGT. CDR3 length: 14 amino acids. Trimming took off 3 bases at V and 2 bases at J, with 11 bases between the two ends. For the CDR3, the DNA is TGTGCCAGCAGTGAGGCTTATAGCACCTACGAGCAGTACTTC. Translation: CASSEAYSTYEQYF.

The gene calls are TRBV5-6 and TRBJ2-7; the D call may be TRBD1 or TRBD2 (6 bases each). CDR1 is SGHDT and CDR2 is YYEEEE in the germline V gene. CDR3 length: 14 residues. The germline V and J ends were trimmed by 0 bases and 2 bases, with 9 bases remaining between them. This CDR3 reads CASSLAGAAYEQYF. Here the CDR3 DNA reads TGTGCCAGCAGCTTGGCGGGGGCAGCCTACGAGCAGTACTTC.

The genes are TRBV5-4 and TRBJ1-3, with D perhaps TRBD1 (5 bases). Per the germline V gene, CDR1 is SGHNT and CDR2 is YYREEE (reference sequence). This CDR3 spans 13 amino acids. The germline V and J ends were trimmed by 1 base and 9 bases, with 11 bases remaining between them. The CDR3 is CASSLQGTGTIYF. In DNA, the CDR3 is TGTGCCAGCAGCTTGCAGGGAACGGGCACCATATATTTT. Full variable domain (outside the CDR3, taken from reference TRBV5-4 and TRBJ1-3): ETGVTQSPTHLIKTRGQQVTLRCSSQSGHNTVSWYQQALGQGPQFIFQYYREEENGRGNFPPRFSGLQFPNYSSELNVNALELDDSALYLCASSLQGTGTIYFGEGSWLTVV.

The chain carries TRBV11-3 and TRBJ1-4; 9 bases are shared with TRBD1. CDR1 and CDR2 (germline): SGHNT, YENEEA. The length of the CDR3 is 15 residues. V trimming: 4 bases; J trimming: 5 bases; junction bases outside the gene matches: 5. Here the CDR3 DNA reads TGTGCCAGCAGCTCGCCGGGACAGGGAAATGAAAAACTGTTTTTT. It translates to CASSSPGQGNEKLFF.

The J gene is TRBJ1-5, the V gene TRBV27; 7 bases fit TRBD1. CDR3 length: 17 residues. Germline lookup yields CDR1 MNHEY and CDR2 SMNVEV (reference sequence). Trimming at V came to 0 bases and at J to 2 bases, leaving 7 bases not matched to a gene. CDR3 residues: CASSLSEGASGNQPQHF. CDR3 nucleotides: TGTGCCAGCAGTTTATCAGAGGGGGCGTCGGGCAATCAGCCCCAGCATTTT.

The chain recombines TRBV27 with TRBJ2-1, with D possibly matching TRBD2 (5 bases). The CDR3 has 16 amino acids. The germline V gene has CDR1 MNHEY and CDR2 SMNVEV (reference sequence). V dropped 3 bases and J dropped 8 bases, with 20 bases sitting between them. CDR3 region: CASSFWGSGSGDEQFF. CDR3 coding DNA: TGTGCCAGCAGTTTTTGGGGTTCGGGGTCCGGGGATGAGCAGTTCTTC.

The CDR3: CATSANTEAFF. For the CDR3, the DNA is TGTGCCACCTCAGCGAACACTGAAGCTTTCTTT. The chain employs TRBV19 and TRBJ1-1; D is undetermined. The germline gives CDR1 LNHDA, CDR2 SQIVND (reference sequence). The CDR3 has 11 residues. The ends were cut back, 10 bases at V and 1 base at J, with 7 bases in the middle.

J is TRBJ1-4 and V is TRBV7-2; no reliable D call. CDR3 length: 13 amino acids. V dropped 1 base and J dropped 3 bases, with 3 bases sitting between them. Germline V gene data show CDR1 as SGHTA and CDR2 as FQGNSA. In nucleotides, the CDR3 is TGTGCCAGCAGCTTAGGGGCTAATGAAAAACTGTTTTTT. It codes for CASSLGANEKLFF.

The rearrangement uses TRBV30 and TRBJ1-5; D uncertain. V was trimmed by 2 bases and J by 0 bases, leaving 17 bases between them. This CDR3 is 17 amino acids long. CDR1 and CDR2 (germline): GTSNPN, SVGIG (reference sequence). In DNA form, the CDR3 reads TGTGCCTGGAGTTCCGCGGGAGGAGTGGTTAGCAATCAGCCCCAGCATTTT. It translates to CAWSSAGGVVSNQPQHF.

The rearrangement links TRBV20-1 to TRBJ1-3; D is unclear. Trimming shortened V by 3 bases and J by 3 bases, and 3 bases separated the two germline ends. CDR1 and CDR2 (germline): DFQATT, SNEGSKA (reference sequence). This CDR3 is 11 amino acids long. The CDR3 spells CSASNGNTIYF. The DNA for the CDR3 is TGCAGTGCTAGTAATGGAAACACCATATATTTT.

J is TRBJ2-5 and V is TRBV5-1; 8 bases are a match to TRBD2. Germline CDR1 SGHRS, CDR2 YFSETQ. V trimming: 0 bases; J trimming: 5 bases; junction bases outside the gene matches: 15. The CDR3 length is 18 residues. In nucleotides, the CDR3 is TGCGCCAGCAGCTTGGAGATCCAGCGGGAGAGGTTATGGGAGACCCAGTACTTC. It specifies CASSLEIQRERLWETQYF.

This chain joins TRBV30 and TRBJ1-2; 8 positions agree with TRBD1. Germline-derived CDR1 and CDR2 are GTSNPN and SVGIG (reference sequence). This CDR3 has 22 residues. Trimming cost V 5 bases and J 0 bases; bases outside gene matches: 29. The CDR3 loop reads CAWLSGEVRRGQRYPSNYGYTF. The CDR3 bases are TGTGCCTGGCTAAGTGGCGAAGTTCGCAGGGGGCAAAGGTACCCTTCTAACTATGGCTACACCTTC.

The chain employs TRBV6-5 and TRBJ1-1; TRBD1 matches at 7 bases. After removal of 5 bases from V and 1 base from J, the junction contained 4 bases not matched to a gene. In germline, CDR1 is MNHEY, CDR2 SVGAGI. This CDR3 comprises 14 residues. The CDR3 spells CASSADRANTEAFF. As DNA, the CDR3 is TGTGCCAGCAGTGCAGACAGGGCGAACACTGAAGCTTTCTTT.

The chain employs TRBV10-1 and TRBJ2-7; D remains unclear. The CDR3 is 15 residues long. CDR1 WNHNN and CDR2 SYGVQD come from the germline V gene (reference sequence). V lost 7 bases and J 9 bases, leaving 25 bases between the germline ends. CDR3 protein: CASTFCLDIRVGQYF. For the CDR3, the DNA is TGCGCCAGCACCTTCTGCTTAGATATACGAGTCGGGCAGTACTTC.

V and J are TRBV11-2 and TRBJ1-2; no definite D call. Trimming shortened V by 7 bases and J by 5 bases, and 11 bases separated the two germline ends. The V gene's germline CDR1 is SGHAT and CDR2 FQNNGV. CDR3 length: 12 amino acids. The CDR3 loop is CASNAAGYGYTF. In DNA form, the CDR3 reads TGTGCCAGCAACGCCGCAGGTTATGGCTACACCTTC. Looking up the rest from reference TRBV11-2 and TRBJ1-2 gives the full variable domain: EAGVAQSPRYKIIEKRQSVAFWCNPISGHATLYWYQQILGQGPKLLIQFQNNGVVDDSQLPKDRFSAERLKGVDSTLKIQPAKLEDSAVYLCASNAAGYGYTFGSGTRLTVV.

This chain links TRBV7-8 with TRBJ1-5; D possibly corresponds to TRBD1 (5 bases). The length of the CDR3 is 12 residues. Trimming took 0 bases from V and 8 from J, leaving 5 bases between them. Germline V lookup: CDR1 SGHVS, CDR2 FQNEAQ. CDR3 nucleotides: TGTGCCAGCAGCTTAGCGGGGGAGCCCCAGCATTTT. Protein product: CASSLAGEPQHF.